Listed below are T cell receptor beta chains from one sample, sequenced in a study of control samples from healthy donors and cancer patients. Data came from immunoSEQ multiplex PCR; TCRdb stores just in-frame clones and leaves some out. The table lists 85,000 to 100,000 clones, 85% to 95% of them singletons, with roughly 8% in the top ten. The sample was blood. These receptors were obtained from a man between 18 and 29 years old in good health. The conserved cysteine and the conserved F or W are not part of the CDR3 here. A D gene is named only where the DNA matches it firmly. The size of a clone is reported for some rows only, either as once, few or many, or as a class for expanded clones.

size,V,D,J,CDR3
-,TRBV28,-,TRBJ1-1,ASRSYRSMNTEAF
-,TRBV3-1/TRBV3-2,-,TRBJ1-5,ASSQGRAYQPQH
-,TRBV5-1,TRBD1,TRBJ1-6,ASSRTGISSPLH
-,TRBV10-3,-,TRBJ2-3,AISEDDTQY
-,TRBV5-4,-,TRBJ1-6,ASSPQRNSPLH
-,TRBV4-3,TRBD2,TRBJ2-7,ASSQSSDGRAPYEQY
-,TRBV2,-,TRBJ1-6,ASSGRGGIYNSPLH
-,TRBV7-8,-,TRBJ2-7,ASSSGAHSSYEQY
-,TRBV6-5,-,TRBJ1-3,ASSFTTESSGNTIY
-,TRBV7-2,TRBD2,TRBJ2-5,ASSKLAGGQETQY
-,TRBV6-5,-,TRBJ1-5,ASSNTGQPQH
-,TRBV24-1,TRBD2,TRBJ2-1,ATSDLHGSGRPDEQF
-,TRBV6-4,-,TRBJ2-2,ASTANTGELF
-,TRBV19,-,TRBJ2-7,ASSRGPYEQY
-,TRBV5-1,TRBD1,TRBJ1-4,ASSYAGGLEEKLF
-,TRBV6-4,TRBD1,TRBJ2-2,ASSLRTGSTGELF
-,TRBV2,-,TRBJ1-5,ASSPQGNQPQH
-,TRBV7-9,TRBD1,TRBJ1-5,ASSLEGAVQPQH
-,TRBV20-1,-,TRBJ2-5,SALGGETQY
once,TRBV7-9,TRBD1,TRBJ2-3,ASSFDRGPDTQY
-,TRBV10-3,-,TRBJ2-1,AISEQSSYNEQF
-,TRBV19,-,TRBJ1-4,ASSIDRKVPNEKLF
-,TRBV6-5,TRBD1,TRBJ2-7,ASSYGQGYSYEQY
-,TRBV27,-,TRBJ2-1,ASSSRIGNEQF
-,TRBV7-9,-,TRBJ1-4,ASSLATGGGPLNEKLF
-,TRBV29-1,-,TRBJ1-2,STSQEEWYGYT
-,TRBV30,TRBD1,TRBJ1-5,AWSKGQGLGQPQH
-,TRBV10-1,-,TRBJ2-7,ASSESPSSYEQY
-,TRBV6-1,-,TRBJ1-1,ASSEYVTEAF
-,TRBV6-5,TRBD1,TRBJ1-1,ASSSRTGPMNTEAF
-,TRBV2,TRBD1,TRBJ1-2,ASLTTRQGDGYT
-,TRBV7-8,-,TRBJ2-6,ASSFLQYSTGTGANVLT
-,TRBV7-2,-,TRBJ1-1,ASSSSLTLNTEAF
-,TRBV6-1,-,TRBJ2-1,ASSGNALVAPFGNEQF
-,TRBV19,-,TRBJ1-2,ASSIEWGSHGYT
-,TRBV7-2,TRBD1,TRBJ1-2,ASSLLTGGANYGYT
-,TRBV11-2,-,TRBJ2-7,ASSLASEHLLYEQY
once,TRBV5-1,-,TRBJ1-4,ASSLAAFNEKLF
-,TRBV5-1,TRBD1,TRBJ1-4,ASSGGQRNEKLF
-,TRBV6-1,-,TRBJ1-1,ASSEIRGDAEAF
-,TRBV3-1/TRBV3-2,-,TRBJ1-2,ASSQIQRGLAIGYT
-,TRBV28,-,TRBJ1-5,AISGFRDRDFYLSNQPQH
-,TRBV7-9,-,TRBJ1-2,ASSLFTEGGYT
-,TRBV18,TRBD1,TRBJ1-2,ASSAGQGENYGYT
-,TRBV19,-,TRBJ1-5,ASTTVPGEWGQPQH
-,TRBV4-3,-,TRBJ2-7,ASSQDRAGLTLYEQY
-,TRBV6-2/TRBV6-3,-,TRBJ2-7,ASSYEDEQY
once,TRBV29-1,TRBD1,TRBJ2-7,SVEVTGGSYEQY
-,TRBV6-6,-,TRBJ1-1,ASTHGGDAYTEAF
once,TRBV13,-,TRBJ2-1,ASSSASEGSFYNEQF
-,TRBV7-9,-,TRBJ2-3,ASSLRADTQY
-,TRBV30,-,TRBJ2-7,AWRKGPADEQY
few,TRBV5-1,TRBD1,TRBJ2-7,ASSVNPGTGLYEQY
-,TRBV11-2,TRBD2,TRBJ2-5,ASSLGVLRGEETQY
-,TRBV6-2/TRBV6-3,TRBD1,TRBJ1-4,ASSARGTGREKLF